This entry describes one T cell receptor beta chain. Treatment here: roughly 18 received Ad26.COV2.S at low or high dose, single or two shots; 5 received placebo; per-sample allocation not given. The samples were gathered on day 63 after the first injection of vaccine or placebo. An adult of 18-55 years in Boston served as donor. The protocol was immunoSEQ multiplex PCR, while the TCRdb copy is restricted to in-frame clones and leaves out a portion. Of around 320,000 clones in the sample, around 85% are singletons; the top ten hold 2% to 2.5%. This specimen belongs to a study of Ad26.COV2.S vaccination and SARS-CoV-2 variants. Study in general: Enrollment placed the donor in the COV1001 Ad26.COV2.S trial arm.

Germline loops: CDR1 GTSNPN, CDR2 SVGIG (reference sequence). This CDR3 is 14 amino acids long. The V gene lost 0 bases and the J gene lost 3 bases, with 11 bases spanning the gap. Sequencing was performed on peripheral blood, taken in a trial of Ad26.COV2.S vaccine versus placebo. This clonotype was sampled from a person aged 18 to 65 who received the Ad26.COV2.S COVID-19 vaccine or a placebo. V is TRBV30 and J is TRBJ1-2, with D uncertain. In DNA, the CDR3 is TGTGCCTGGAGTGTAGGTCTTCGGGACTATGGCTACACCTTC. It codes for CAWSVGLRDYGYTF.